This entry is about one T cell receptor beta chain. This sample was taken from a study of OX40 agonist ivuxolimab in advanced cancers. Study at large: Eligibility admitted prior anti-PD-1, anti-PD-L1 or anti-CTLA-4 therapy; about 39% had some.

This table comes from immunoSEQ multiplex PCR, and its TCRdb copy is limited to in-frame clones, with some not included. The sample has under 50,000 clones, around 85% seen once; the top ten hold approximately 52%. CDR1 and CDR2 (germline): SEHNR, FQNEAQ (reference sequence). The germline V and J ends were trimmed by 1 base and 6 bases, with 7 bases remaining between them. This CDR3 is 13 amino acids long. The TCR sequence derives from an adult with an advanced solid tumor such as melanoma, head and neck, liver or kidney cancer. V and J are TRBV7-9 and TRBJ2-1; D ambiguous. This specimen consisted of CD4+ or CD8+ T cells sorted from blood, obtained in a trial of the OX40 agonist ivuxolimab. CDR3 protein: CASSLGPVNEQFF. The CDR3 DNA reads TGTGCCAGCAGCTTAGGACCGGTCAATGAGCAGTTCTTC.